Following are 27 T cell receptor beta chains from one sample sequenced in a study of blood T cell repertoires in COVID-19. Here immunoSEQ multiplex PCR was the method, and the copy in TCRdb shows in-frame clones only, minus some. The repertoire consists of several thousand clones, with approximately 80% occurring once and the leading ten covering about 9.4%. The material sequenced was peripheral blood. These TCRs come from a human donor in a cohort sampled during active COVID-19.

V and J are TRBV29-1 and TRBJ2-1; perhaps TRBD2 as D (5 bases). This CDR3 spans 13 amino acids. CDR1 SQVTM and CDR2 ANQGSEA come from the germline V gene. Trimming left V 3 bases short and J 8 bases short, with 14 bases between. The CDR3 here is CSVDDYPDDEQFF. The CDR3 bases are TGCAGCGTTGACGACTATCCGGACGATGAGCAGTTCTTC.

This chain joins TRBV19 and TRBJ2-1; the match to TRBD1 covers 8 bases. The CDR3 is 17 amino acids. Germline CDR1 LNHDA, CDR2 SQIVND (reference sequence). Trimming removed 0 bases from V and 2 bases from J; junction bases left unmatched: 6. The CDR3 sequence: CASSIDSTGATYNEQFF. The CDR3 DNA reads TGTGCCAGTAGTATAGATTCGACAGGGGCAACCTACAATGAGCAGTTCTTC.

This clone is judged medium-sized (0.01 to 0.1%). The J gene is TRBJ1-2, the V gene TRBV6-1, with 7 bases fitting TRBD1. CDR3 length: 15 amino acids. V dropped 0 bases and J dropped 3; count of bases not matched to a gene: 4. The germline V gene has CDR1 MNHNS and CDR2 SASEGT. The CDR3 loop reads CASSEAEGAYYGYTF. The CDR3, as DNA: TGTGCCAGCAGTGAAGCAGAGGGGGCCTACTATGGCTACACCTTC.

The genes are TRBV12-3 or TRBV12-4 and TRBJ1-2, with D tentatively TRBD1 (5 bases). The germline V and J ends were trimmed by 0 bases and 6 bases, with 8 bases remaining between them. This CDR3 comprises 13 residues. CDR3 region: CASSLASGNGYTF. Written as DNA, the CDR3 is TGTGCCAGCAGTTTAGCGTCAGGGAATGGCTACACCTTC.

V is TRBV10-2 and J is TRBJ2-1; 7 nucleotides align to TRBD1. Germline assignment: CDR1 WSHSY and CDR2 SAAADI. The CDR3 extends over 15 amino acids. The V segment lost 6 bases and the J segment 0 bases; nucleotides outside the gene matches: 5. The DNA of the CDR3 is TGCGCCAGCAGCTCGACAGGGAGCTCCTACAATGAGCAGTTCTTC. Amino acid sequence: CASSSTGSSYNEQFF.

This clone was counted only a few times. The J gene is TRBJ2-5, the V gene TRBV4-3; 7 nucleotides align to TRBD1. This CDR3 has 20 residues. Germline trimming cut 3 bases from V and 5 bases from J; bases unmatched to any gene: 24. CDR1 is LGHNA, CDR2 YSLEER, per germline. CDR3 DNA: TGCGCCAGCAGCCAGGACCCGAACCCAGGGGGTCCCTTACCGGGGGAGACCCAGTACTTC. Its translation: CASSQDPNPGGPLPGETQYF.

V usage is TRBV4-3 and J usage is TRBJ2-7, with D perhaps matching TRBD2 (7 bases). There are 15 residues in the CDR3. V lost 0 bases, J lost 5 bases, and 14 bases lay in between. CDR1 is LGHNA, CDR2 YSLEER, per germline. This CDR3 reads CASSQEVGGGHEQYF. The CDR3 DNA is TGCGCCAGCAGCCAAGAAGTTGGCGGGGGCCACGAGCAGTACTTC.

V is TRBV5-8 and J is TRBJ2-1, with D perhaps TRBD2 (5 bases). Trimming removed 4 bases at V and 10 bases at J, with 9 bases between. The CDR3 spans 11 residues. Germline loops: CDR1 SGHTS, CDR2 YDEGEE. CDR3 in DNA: TGTGCCAGCAGCCCCGGACTCGAGCAGTTCTTC. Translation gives CASSPGLEQFF.

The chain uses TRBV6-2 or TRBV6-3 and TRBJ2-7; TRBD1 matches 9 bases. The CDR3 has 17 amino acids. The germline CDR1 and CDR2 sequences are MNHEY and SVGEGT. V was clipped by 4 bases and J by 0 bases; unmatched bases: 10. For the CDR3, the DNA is TGTGCCAGCAGTTGGTACGGGACAGGGTTGGCCTCCTACGAGCAGTACTTC. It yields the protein CASSWYGTGLASYEQYF.

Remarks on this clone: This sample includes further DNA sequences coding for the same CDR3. CDR3 loop: CASSPPTAGRYNEQFF. CDR3 coding DNA: TGTGCCAGCAGCCCCCCAACAGCGGGGAGATACAATGAGCAGTTCTTC. V and J are TRBV28 and TRBJ2-1; TRBD2 matches 7 bases. This CDR3 spans 16 amino acids. J gave up 4 bases and V 6 bases, and 12 bases lay outside the gene matches. CDR1 is MDHEN, CDR2 SYDVKM, per germline.

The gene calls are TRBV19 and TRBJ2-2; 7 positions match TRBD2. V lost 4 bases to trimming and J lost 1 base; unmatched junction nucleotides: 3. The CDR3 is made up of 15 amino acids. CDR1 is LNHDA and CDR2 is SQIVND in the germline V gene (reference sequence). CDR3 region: CASSSSGGNTGELFF. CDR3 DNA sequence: TGTGCCAGTAGTAGTTCGGGGGGGAACACCGGGGAGCTGTTTTTT.

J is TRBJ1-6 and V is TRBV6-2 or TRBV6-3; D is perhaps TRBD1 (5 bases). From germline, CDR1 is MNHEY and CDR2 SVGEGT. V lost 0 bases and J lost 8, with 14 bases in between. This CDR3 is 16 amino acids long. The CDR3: CASSYSITQGYSPLHF. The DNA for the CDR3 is TGTGCCAGCAGTTACTCGATTACCCAGGGATATTCACCCCTCCACTTT.

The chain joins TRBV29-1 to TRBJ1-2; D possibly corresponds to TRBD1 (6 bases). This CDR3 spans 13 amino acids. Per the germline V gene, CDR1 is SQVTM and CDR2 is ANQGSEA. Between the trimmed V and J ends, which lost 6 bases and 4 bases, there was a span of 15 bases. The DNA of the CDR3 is TGCAGCGTCGGAGGGGGGGAGGGCTATGGCTACACCTTC. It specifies CSVGGGEGYGYTF.

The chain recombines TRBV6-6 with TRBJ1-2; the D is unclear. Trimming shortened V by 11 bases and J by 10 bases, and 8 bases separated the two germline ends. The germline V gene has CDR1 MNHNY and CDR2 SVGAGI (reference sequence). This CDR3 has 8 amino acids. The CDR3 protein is CALIPYTF. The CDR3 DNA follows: TGTGCCCTTATTCCCTACACCTTC.

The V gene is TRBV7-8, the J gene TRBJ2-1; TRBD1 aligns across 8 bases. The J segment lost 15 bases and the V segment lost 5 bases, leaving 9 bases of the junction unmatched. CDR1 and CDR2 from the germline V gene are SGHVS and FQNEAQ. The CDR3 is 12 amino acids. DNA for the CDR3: TGTGCCAGCAGCCACTCGGACAGGGTTCCGTTCTTC. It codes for CASSHSDRVPFF.

The CDR3: CASSPSDTYGYTF. DNA for the CDR3: TGTGCCAGCTCACCATCCGACACCTATGGCTACACCTTC. The rearrangement links TRBV18 to TRBJ1-2, with no clear D. CDR1 and CDR2 from the germline V gene are KGHSH and LQKENI. The CDR3 is 13 residues long. The V end was cut by 2 bases, the J end by 4 bases, with 8 bases between.

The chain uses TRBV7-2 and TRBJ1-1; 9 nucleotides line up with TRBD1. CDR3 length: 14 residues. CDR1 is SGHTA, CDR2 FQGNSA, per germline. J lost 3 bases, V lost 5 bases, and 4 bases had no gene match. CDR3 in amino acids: CASSTGQGYTEAFF. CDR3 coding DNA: TGTGCCAGCAGCACGGGACAGGGTTACACTGAAGCTTTCTTT.

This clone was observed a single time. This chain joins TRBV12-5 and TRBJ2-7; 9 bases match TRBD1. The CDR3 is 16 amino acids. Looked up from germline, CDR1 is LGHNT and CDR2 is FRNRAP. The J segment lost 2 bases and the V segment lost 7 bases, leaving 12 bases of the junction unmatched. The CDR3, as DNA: TGTGCTAGTGCCCCTTCTCCGGGACAGGGCACCTACGAGCAGTACTTC. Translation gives CASAPSPGQGTYEQYF.

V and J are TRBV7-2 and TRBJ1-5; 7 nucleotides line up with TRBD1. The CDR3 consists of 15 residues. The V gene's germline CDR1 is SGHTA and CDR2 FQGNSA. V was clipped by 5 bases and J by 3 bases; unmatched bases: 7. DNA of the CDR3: TGTGCCAGCAGCCGGGACAGCGAATACAATCAGCCCCAGCATTTT. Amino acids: CASSRDSEYNQPQHF.

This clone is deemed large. The CDR3 protein is CASSDSRSKETQYF. The CDR3 nucleotides are TGCGCCAGCAGTGACTCGAGGTCGAAAGAGACCCAGTACTTC. V gene TRBV10-2 combines with J gene TRBJ2-5; D unclear. This CDR3 comprises 14 residues. V was cut by 3 bases and J by 3 bases, with 11 bases left in between. Per the germline V gene, CDR1 is WSHSY and CDR2 is SAAADI.

The CDR3: CASRGGQGTNTEAFF. DNA of the CDR3: TGTGCCAGCAGGGGGGGACAGGGGACGAACACTGAAGCTTTCTTT. The rearrangement uses TRBV2 and TRBJ1-1; 10 bases are shared with TRBD1. The CDR3 sequence is 15 residues long. Looked up from germline, CDR1 is SNHLY and CDR2 is FYNNEI. Trimming at V came to 6 bases and at J to 1 base, leaving 5 bases not matched to a gene.

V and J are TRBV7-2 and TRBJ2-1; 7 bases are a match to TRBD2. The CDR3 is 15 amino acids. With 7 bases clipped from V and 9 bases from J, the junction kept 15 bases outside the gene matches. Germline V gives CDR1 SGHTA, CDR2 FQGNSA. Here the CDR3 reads CASTVILGQRGEQFF. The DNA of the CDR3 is TGTGCCAGCACCGTTATTCTGGGTCAGCGGGGTGAGCAGTTCTTC.

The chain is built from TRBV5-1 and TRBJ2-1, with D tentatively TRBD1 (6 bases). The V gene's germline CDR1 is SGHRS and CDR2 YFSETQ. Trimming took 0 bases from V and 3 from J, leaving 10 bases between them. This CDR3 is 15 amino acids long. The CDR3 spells CASSLGTELYNEQFF. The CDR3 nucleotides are TGCGCCAGCAGCTTGGGGACAGAGCTCTACAATGAGCAGTTCTTC.

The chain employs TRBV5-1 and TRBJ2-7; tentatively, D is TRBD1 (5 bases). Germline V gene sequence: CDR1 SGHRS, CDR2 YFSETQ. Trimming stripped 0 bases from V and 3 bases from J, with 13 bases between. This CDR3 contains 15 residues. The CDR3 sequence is CASSLGGAGLYEQYF. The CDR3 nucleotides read TGCGCCAGCAGCTTGGGCGGCGCAGGGCTCTACGAGCAGTACTTC.

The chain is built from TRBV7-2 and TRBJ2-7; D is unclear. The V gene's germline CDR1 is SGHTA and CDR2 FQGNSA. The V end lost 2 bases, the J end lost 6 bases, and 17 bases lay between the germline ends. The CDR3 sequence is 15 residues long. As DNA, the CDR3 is TGTGCCAGCAGCTTATCTCCTCCCCTAAGTGGCGAGCAGTACTTC. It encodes CASSLSPPLSGEQYF.

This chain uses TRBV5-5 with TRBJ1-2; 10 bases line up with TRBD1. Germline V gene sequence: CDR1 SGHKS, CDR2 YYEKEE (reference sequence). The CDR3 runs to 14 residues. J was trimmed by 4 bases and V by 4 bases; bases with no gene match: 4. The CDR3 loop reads CASSRTGGVYGYTF. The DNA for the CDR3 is TGTGCCAGCAGCAGGACAGGGGGGGTCTATGGCTACACCTTC.

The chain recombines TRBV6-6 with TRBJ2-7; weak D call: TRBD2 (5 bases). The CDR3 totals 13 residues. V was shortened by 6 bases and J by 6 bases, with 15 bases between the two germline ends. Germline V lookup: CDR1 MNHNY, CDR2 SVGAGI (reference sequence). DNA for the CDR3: TGTGCCAGCAGCGGTGAGGGTAGTCGCGAGCAGTACTTC. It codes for CASSGEGSREQYF.